These T cell receptor beta chains were read from a single sample in a study of regulatory dendritic cells for organ transplantation. Sequencing was performed with immunoSEQ multiplex PCR; in TCRdb, only in-frame clones are kept and a portion is missing. The sample includes tens of thousands of clones, about 70% of them seen just once. Material for sequencing was memory CD4+ T cells from blood. These receptors originate from a human donor in good health. Both conserved end residues are trimmed from each CDR3. Fields, in order: V gene, J gene, CDR3 protein.

>TRBV2|TRBJ1-1
ASKIQGANTEAF
>TRBV5-5|TRBJ1-5
ASRFDSLSNQPQH
>TRBV29-1|TRBJ2-7
SVAGTGGYEQY
>TRBV2|TRBJ2-7
ASSVGQIYEQY
>TRBV12-5|TRBJ1-5
ASGFFGGTGGDQPQH
>TRBV10-3|.
AISEVSAGTGIYEQY
>TRBV5-5|TRBJ2-7
ASSFTGGGGVEQY
>TRBV29-1|TRBJ2-7
SVEVSVVQY
>TRBV29-1|TRBJ2-3
SVDRAGGRNTQY
>TRBV4-2|TRBJ1-3
ASSQGRVDGGPGNTIY
>TRBV5-4|TRBJ2-5
ASSFSETQY
>TRBV5-6|TRBJ1-3
ASSFFSSGNTIY
>TRBV7-2|TRBJ2-3
ASSFQRGAGDTQY
>TRBV5-5|TRBJ2-5
ASSADTSAETQY
>TRBV6-5|TRBJ2-7
ASSRNSYEQY
>TRBV11-1|TRBJ1-2
ASSSYRGPGGYT
>TRBV19|TRBJ2-7
ASSRVTPGSTYSYEQY
>TRBV7-2|TRBJ2-3
ASSFYGDTQY
>TRBV6-5|TRBJ2-2
ASSSPRDRNTGELF
>TRBV15|TRBJ2-3
ATSSALAGGTTDTQY
>TRBV6-1|TRBJ1-3
ASRIAGNTIY
>TRBV6-1|TRBJ2-3
ASRRTGKDTQY
>TRBV6-8|TRBJ1-3
ASSYYDRDSGNTIY
>TRBV7-2|TRBJ2-3
ASSLAQRRGDTQY
>TRBV10-3|TRBJ2-7
AISEVSAGTGIYEQY
>TRBV4-1|TRBJ1-2
ASSTGTGGSYT
>TRBV18|TRBJ1-4
ASSPPGQGPWGGEKLF
>TRBV19|TRBJ1-5
ASSIEQGRNQPQH
>TRBV5-4|TRBJ2-5
ASSPGQAQETQY
>TRBV25-1|TRBJ1-2
ASSELGRGYT
>TRBV18|TRBJ2-5
ASSQDRGETQY
>TRBV5-1|TRBJ1-1
ASSFGTGGPATEAF
>TRBV6-1|TRBJ1-1
ASSVVQNTEAF
>TRBV5-8|TRBJ2-5
ASSPGLANWQETQY
>TRBV7-2|TRBJ2-1
ASRQGVGEQF
>TRBV10-3|TRBJ2-5
AISESGTAETQY
>TRBV2|TRBJ2-5
ASSRQGLQETQY
>TRBV7-9|TRBJ2-7
ASRGTGVSYEQY
>TRBV5-6|TRBJ2-4
ASSLEARGGGIQY
>TRBV14|TRBJ2-7
ASSQVRVSEQY
>TRBV4-1|TRBJ2-3
ASSQWGRFGTDTQY
>TRBV9|TRBJ1-5
ASSAGQGGSNQPQH
>TRBV9|TRBJ1-4
ASSSDLRGGEKLF
>TRBV7-9|TRBJ1-3
ASTLSLTGLSDTIY
>TRBV5-1|TRBJ2-1
ASSFYRQVNEQF
>TRBV5-1|TRBJ1-6
ASSLDPNPEDSPLH
>TRBV5-6|TRBJ1-4
ASSSLREEKLF
>TRBV4-1|TRBJ1-2
ASSQETGRYGYT
>TRBV2|TRBJ1-5
ASRETPQFNSNQPQH
>TRBV4-1|TRBJ2-7
ASSRDSFSYEQY
>TRBV14|TRBJ1-2
ASSPREGNYGYT
>TRBV7-2|TRBJ2-3
ASSLRGGWTDTQY